Listed here is a single TCR beta chain. Its antigen is unknown. This sample was included in a study of CD8+ T cells in alopecia areata. Study results and limitations: Lesional scalp exceeded normal scalp in clonality, especially in alopecia totalis/universalis.

Both CD4+ and CD8+ T cells were separated by sorting PBMCs. cDNA serving as the sequencing template came from extracted, reverse transcribed RNA. Data came from immunoSEQ multiplex PCR; TCRdb stores just in-frame clones and leaves some out. The sample lists tens of thousands of clones; more than 40% were seen once. The material sequenced was CD8+ T cells sorted from blood, taken at week 0. The receptor was isolated from a human donor with alopecia areata.

CDR3 in amino acids: CASSSGSASGRYEQYF. The DNA for the CDR3 is TGTGCCAGCAGCTCTGGGTCTGCTAGCGGGAGATACGAGCAGTACTTC. This chain uses TRBV7-9 with TRBJ2-7; 10 positions agree with TRBD2. Looked up from germline, CDR1 is SEHNR and CDR2 is FQNEAQ (reference sequence). With 4 bases clipped from V and 4 bases from J, the junction kept 10 bases outside the gene matches. CDR3 size: 16 residues.